This TCR beta chain emerged from a study of T cells after yellow fever vaccination. General observations from the study: The CD4 and CD8 compartments had a small share of their clonotypes in common.

This clonotype was recorded many times. Its target is not known. The length of the CDR3 is 15 residues. CDR1 is SGHTA and CDR2 is FQGNSA in the germline V gene. The V end lost 1 base, the J end lost 4 bases, and 11 bases lay between the germline ends. Universal primer sites and UMIs were introduced during 5'RACE template-switching synthesis of TCR cDNA. Each CDR3 protein gets one entry after TCRdb re-called the 5' RACE reads with MiXCR. Of approximately 180,000 distinct CDR3 sequences listed, 6.2% are singletons. The chain employs TRBV7-2 and TRBJ2-1, with unresolved D. The sequencing here drew on CD4+ T cells sorted from PBMCs, taken on the day of the first yellow fever vaccination. This TCR derives from a man aged 18 to 29 who received the YFV17D yellow fever vaccine. The CDR3 bases are TGTGCCAGCAGCTTAGAAGTGGGTCGGTACAATGAGCAGTTCTTC. It encodes CASSLEVGRYNEQFF.